Shown below are 28 T cell receptor beta chains from a single sample sequenced in a study of blood T cell repertoires in COVID-19. The data were produced by immunoSEQ multiplex PCR, yet TCRdb's version contains in-frame clones alone and is incomplete. In the table there are around 190,000 clones, 80% to 90% of which are singletons. Sequencing was performed on peripheral blood. The receptors shown here come from a human donor in a cohort sampled during active COVID-19.

The V and J genes are TRBV27 and TRBJ2-5; a possible D gene is TRBD2 (6 bases). Germline assignment: CDR1 MNHEY and CDR2 SMNVEV (reference sequence). The CDR3 extends over 14 amino acids. With 5 bases removed from V and 10 bases from J, the gap between germline ends came to 20 bases. The CDR3 here is CASSVGDSTRDQYF. The CDR3 region has the DNA TGTGCCAGCAGTGTAGGGGACTCCACTAGGGACCAGTACTTC.

The chain couples TRBV5-1 to TRBJ1-6, with TRBD1 as a possible D gene (5 bases). Germline lookup yields CDR1 SGHRS and CDR2 YFSETQ. The V gene lost 2 bases and the J gene lost 0 bases, with 12 bases spanning the gap. There are 17 residues in the CDR3. The CDR3 nucleotides are TGCGCCAGCAGCTTTGGGGCTAGGAGCTCCTATAATTCACCCCTCCACTTT. Encoded protein: CASSFGARSSYNSPLHF.

The rearrangement joins TRBV21-1 to TRBJ2-1; no DNA check was done on the table's D call, TRBD2. TRBV21-1 is classified as a pseudogene. The CDR3 is 15 amino acids. CDR3 amino acids: CASSNRVLRHNEQFF. The CDR3 region has the DNA TGTGCCAGCAGCAACCGGGTCCTTAGACACAATGAGCAGTTCTTC.

As concerns this clone: A read error may produce the germline difference seen at one junction end. This rearrangement joins TRBV5-1 to TRBJ1-1, with D maybe TRBD1 (6 bases). CDR3 length: 14 residues. Per germline, CDR1 SGHRS and CDR2 YFSETQ. The CDR3 region is CASRLEAGVGEAFF. The CDR3 coding sequence is TGCGCCAGCAGATTGGAGGCAGGGGTTGGAGAAGCTTTCTTT.

This clone was picked up a small number of times. This chain connects TRBV28 to TRBJ2-2; TRBD1 might be the D (6 bases). V gave up 7 bases and J gave up 0 bases, with 18 bases separating them. This CDR3 contains 17 residues. CDR1 is MDHEN, CDR2 SYDVKM, per germline. This chain's CDR3 is CASTTRWGLANTGELFF. CDR3 DNA: TGTGCCAGCACCACCCGGTGGGGGCTGGCGAACACCGGGGAGCTGTTTTTT.

This clone was observed once. The chain combines TRBV9 with TRBJ2-7; D is possibly TRBD1 (6 bases). V was shortened by 0 bases and J by 5 bases, with 12 bases between the two germline ends. The length of the CDR3 is 14 residues. Germline loops: CDR1 SGDLS, CDR2 YYNGEE. The CDR3 spells CASSVDAGVDEQYF. The CDR3 DNA reads as TGTGCCAGCAGCGTAGATGCAGGGGTCGACGAGCAGTACTTC.

This chain joins TRBV7-9 and TRBJ1-5; perhaps TRBD1 as D (5 bases). Trimming removed 2 bases from V and 4 bases from J, with 6 bases in between. The CDR3 consists of 13 residues. Germline V gene lookup returns CDR1 SEHNR and CDR2 FQNEAQ (reference sequence). CDR3 in amino acids: CASSLQGNQPQHF. CDR3 DNA: TGTGCCAGCAGCTTACAGGGAAATCAGCCCCAGCATTTT.

The genes are TRBV6-5 and TRBJ1-5; a possible D gene is TRBD1 (6 bases). This CDR3 comprises 14 residues. The germline CDR1 and CDR2 sequences are MNHEY and SVGAGI. Trimming pared 6 bases from V and 5 bases from J, leaving 14 bases between. The CDR3 spells CASSLQGFDQPQHF. In DNA, the CDR3 is TGTGCCAGCAGCTTACAGGGATTCGATCAGCCCCAGCATTTT.

The gene calls are TRBV19 and TRBJ2-6; 9 nucleotides line up with TRBD2. The CDR3 runs 15 residues. Per germline, CDR1 LNHDA and CDR2 SQIVND (reference sequence). Trimming at V came to 6 bases and at J to 4 bases, leaving 4 bases not matched to a gene. In DNA form, the CDR3 reads TGTGCCAGTAGGGGACTAGCTTCGGGGGCCAACGTCCTGACTTTC. This translates into CASRGLASGANVLTF.

The chain is built from TRBV18 and TRBJ2-2; tentative D call: TRBD1 (6 bases). The V gene's germline CDR1 is KGHSH and CDR2 LQKENI. V lost 3 bases to trimming and J lost 3 bases, with 11 bases between them. The CDR3 covers 15 residues. The CDR3 loop is CASSPSTGYTGELFF. CDR3 sequence (DNA): TGTGCCAGCTCACCCTCAACAGGGTACACCGGGGAGCTGTTTTTT.

This clone was seen just once. The rearrangement uses TRBV10-3 and TRBJ2-7, with D possibly TRBD1 on 5 matching bases. This CDR3 contains 13 residues. V dropped 6 bases and J dropped 3 bases, with 12 bases sitting between them. Germline loops: CDR1 ENHRY, CDR2 SYGVKD. The CDR3 loop reads CAISPTGHYEQYF. Here the CDR3 DNA reads TGTGCCATCAGCCCGACCGGACACTACGAGCAGTACTTC.

This chain uses TRBV28 with TRBJ2-7; D unclear. This CDR3 is built from 12 residues. Trimming pared 7 bases from V and 5 bases from J, leaving 12 bases between. Germline CDR1 reads MDHEN; CDR2 reads SYDVKM. CDR3 DNA sequence: TGTGCCAGCAACTCGCTTCCCCACGAGCAGTACTTC. Amino acids: CASNSLPHEQYF.

V usage is TRBV4-1 and J usage is TRBJ1-1; D might be TRBD1 (6 bases). Germline assignment: CDR1 MGHRA and CDR2 YSYEKL. Trimming pared 6 bases from V and 0 bases from J, leaving 14 bases between. The CDR3 totals 15 residues. The CDR3 is CASRLTGTMNTEAFF. In DNA, the CDR3 is TGCGCCAGCAGACTTACCGGGACAATGAACACTGAAGCTTTCTTT.

V gene TRBV30 combines with J gene TRBJ2-7, with D possibly being TRBD1 (5 bases). The V and J ends lost 3 bases and 2 bases respectively, with 11 bases between them. CDR1 and CDR2 from the germline V gene are GTSNPN and SVGIG (reference sequence). The CDR3 loop spans 13 amino acids. The CDR3 DNA is TGTGCCTGGAGAGGGCAGGGCGCCTACGAGCAGTACTTC. Translation: CAWRGQGAYEQYF.

The gene calls are TRBV5-4 and TRBJ2-7, with TRBD2 matching over 14 bases. Unmatched junction bases numbered 3, after V lost 3 bases and J lost 4 bases. This CDR3 is 15 amino acids long. The germline V gene has CDR1 SGHNT and CDR2 YYREEE (reference sequence). The CDR3 DNA reads as TGTGCCAGCAGCTCTGGGACTAGCGGGAGTTACGAGCAGTACTTC. It specifies CASSSGTSGSYEQYF.

This sequence joins TRBV7-9 and TRBJ2-2; no reliable D call. Trimming left V 5 bases short and J 2 bases short, with 9 bases between. CDR1 is SEHNR and CDR2 is FQNEAQ in the germline V gene (reference sequence). This CDR3 is 14 amino acids long. In DNA form, the CDR3 reads TGTGCCAGCAGCCGTCCGCGAAACACCGGGGAGCTGTTTTTT. This encodes CASSRPRNTGELFF.

V and J are TRBV28 and TRBJ2-1; D gene ambiguous. Germline CDR1 and CDR2: MDHEN and SYDVKM. V lost 2 bases and J 3 bases, leaving 8 bases between the germline ends. This CDR3 has 14 residues. The CDR3 here is CASSLLADYNEQFF. CDR3 bases: TGTGCCAGCAGTTTACTGGCAGACTACAATGAGCAGTTCTTC.

The CDR3 region has the DNA TGTGCCAGCAGCCGTCAGATATCACCACCCTCAAAGCGTAAACTGTTTTTT. Translation: CASSRQISPPSKRKLFF. V is TRBV3-1 (or the pseudogene TRBV3-2) and J is TRBJ1-4; the D is unclear. The germline V gene encodes CDR1 LGHDT and CDR2 YNNKEL (reference sequence). V was shortened by 4 bases and J by 11 bases, with 26 bases between the two germline ends. This CDR3 contains 17 residues.

The rearrangement uses TRBV7-2 and TRBJ2-1; 7 nucleotides match TRBD2. Losses at the gene ends were 7 bases for V and 8 bases for J; bases not matched to a gene: 11. CDR1 and CDR2 (germline): SGHTA, FQGNSA. The CDR3 extends over 14 amino acids. CDR3 sequence (DNA): TGTGCCAGCACCGGGGGGACCGTCAAGTATGAGCAGTTCTTC. This encodes CASTGGTVKYEQFF.

The rearrangement links TRBV4-2 to TRBJ2-5; 7 bases are shared with TRBD2. V was pared by 0 bases and J by 4 bases, with 5 bases of the junction left unmatched. Germline V gene lookup returns CDR1 LGHNA and CDR2 YNFKEQ. The CDR3 runs to 15 residues. CDR3 DNA: TGTGCCAGCAGCCAAGATAGCGGGCCCGGAGAGACCCAGTACTTC. Translated: CASSQDSGPGETQYF.

The chain couples TRBV28 to TRBJ2-5; 7 bases agree with TRBD1. The CDR3 extends over 15 amino acids. The trim removed 8 bases at V and 4 bases at J, leaving 13 bases unmatched. From germline, CDR1 is MDHEN and CDR2 SYDVKM. DNA for the CDR3: TGTGCCAGCCAGTCAGCCGGGACAGAGATAGAGACCCAGTACTTC. Protein: CASQSAGTEIETQYF.

The chain carries TRBV7-9 and TRBJ2-7, with D possibly TRBD1 on 6 matching bases. CDR1 is SEHNR and CDR2 is FQNEAQ in the germline V gene (reference sequence). Trimming cost V 5 bases and J 0 bases, with 11 bases left between them. The CDR3 has 14 amino acids. CDR3 in DNA: TGTGCCAGCAGCCCTCGGACAGTCTCCTACGAGCAGTACTTC. Residues: CASSPRTVSYEQYF.

This rearrangement joins TRBV24-1 to TRBJ1-2; 8 nucleotides match TRBD1. The CDR3 extends over 14 amino acids. Germline CDR1 KGHDR, CDR2 SFDVKD. V was pared by 4 bases and J by 7 bases, with 7 bases of the junction left unmatched. In DNA form, the CDR3 reads TGTGCCACCAGTGAGCGGGACAGGTCGTTTGGCTACACCTTC. Its translation is CATSERDRSFGYTF.

This clone has only a few counts. V gene TRBV5-1 combines with J gene TRBJ1-4; 7 nucleotides agree with TRBD1. The length of the CDR3 is 15 residues. The germline V gene encodes CDR1 SGHRS and CDR2 YFSETQ. The trim removed 4 bases at V and 4 bases at J, leaving 7 bases unmatched. The DNA for the CDR3 is TGCGCCAGCAGCCCGCGGGACAGTATTAATGAAAAACTGTTTTTT. Its protein is CASSPRDSINEKLFF.

The chain recombines TRBV2 with TRBJ2-1; unclear D gene. This CDR3 spans 13 amino acids. The V gene's germline CDR1 is SNHLY and CDR2 FYNNEI. V was trimmed by 2 bases and J by 6 bases, leaving 8 bases between them. CDR3 region: CASSEYPGNEQFF. The CDR3 nucleotides are TGTGCCAGCAGTGAATATCCCGGCAATGAGCAGTTCTTC.

The chain uses TRBV27 and TRBJ2-5; 8 bases are shared with TRBD2. The length of the CDR3 is 14 residues. J was trimmed by 5 bases and V by 8 bases; bases with no gene match: 10. Per the germline V gene, CDR1 is MNHEY and CDR2 is SMNVEV (reference sequence). The CDR3 bases are TGTGCCAGCGCTGGAGCGGGGGCAGGTGAGACCCAGTACTTC. Protein sequence: CASAGAGAGETQYF.

This chain joins TRBV11-2 and TRBJ1-3, with 9 bases lining up with TRBD1. The germline V gene has CDR1 SGHAT and CDR2 FQNNGV. J gave up 6 bases and V 10 bases, and 10 bases lay outside the gene matches. The CDR3 length is 14 residues. The CDR3 reads CATNRDRESNTIYF. In nucleotides, the CDR3 is TGTGCCACAAACCGGGACAGGGAATCAAACACCATATATTTT. Together with reference TRBV11-2 and TRBJ1-3, the CDR3 gives the full variable domain: EAGVAQSPRYKIIEKRQSVAFWCNPISGHATLYWYQQILGQGPKLLIQFQNNGVVDDSQLPKDRFSAERLKGVDSTLKIQPAKLEDSAVYLCATNRDRESNTIYFGEGSWLTVV.

The CDR3 bases are TGCAGCGTTGAAGATCAGGACAGGATAAACACCGGGGAGCTGTTTTTT. Protein sequence: CSVEDQDRINTGELFF. The gene calls are TRBV29-1 and TRBJ2-2; 7 bases fit TRBD1. The CDR3 covers 16 residues. The J segment lost 2 bases and the V segment lost 0 bases, leaving 6 bases of the junction unmatched. Germline loops: CDR1 SQVTM, CDR2 ANQGSEA.